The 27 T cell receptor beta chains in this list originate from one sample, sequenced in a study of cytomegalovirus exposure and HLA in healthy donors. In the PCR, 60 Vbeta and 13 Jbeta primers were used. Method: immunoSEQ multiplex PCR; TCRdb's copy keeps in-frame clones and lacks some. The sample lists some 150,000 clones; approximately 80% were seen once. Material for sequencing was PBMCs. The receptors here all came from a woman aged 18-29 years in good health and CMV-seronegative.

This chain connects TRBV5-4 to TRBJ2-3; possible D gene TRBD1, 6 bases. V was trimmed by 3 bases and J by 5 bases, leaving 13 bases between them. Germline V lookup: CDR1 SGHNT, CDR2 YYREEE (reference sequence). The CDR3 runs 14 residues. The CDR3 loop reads CASSSPTGIDTQYF. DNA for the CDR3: TGTGCCAGCAGCTCACCTACAGGGATAGATACGCAGTATTTT. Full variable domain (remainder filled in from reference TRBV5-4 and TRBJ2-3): ETGVTQSPTHLIKTRGQQVTLRCSSQSGHNTVSWYQQALGQGPQFIFQYYREEENGRGNFPPRFSGLQFPNYSSELNVNALELDDSALYLCASSSPTGIDTQYFGPGTRLTVL.

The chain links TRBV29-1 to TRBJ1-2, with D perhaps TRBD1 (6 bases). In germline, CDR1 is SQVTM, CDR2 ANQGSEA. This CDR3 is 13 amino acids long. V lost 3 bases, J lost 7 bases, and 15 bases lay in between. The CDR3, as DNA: TGCAGCGTTGAGGGGACAAGGCCTGGTGGCTACACCTTC. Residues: CSVEGTRPGGYTF.

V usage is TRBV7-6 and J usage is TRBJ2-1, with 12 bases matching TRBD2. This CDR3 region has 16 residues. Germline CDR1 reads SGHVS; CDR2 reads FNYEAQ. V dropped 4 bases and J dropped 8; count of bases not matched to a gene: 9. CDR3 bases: TGTGCCAGCAGCTACCTAGCGGGAGGGACCGGCGATGAGCAGTTCTTC. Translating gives CASSYLAGGTGDEQFF.

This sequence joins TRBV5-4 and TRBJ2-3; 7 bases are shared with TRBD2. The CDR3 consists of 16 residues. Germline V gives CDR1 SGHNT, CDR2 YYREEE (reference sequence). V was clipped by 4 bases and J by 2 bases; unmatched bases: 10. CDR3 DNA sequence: TGTGCCAGCAGCGGCCCAAGGACTAGATCCACAGATACGCAGTATTTT. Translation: CASSGPRTRSTDTQYF.

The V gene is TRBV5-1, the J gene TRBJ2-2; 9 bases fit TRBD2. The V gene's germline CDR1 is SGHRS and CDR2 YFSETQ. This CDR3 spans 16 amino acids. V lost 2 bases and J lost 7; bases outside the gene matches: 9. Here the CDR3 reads CASSFLAGTENGELFF. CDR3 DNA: TGCGCCAGCAGCTTCCTAGCGGGAACGGAAAACGGGGAGCTGTTTTTT.

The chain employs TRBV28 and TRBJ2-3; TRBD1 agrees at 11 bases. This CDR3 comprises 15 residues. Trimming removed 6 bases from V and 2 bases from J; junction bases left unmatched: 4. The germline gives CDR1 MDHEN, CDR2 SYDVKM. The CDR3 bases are TGTGCCAGCAGGTCGGACAGGGGGCTCACAGATACGCAGTATTTT. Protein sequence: CASRSDRGLTDTQYF.

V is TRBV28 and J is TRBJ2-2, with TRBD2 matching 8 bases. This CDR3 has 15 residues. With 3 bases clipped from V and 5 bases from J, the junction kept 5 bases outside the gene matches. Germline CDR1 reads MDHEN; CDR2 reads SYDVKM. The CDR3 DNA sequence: TGTGCCAGCAGTTTCTCGGGGGGGCGAACCGGGGAGCTGTTTTTT. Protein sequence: CASSFSGGRTGELFF.

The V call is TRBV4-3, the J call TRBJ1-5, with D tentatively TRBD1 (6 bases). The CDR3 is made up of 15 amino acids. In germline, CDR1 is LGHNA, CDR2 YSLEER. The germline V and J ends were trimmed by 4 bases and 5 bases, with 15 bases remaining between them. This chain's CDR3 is CASSPDRSLDQPQHF. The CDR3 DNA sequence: TGCGCCAGCAGCCCCGACAGGTCACTCGATCAGCCCCAGCATTTT.

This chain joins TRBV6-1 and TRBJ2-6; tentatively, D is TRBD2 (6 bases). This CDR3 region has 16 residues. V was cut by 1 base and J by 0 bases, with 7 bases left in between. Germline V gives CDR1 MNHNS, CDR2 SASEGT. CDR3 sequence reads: CASSEDGGSGANVLTF. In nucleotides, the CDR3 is TGTGCCAGCAGTGAAGACGGGGGCTCTGGGGCCAACGTCCTGACTTTC.

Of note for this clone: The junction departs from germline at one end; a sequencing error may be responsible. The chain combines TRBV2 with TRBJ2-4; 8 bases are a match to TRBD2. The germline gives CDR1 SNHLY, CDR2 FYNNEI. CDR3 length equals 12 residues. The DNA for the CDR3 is TGTGCCAGCAGCCTAGCAACCGGGACTAGGGACTTC. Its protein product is CASSLATGTRDF.

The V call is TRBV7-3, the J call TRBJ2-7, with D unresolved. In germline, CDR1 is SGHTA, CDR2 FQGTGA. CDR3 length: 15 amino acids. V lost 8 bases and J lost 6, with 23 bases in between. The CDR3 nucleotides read TGTGCCAGCCCCCCCCAGGCACACCCCACGCGCGAGCAGTACTTC. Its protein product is CASPPQAHPTREQYF.

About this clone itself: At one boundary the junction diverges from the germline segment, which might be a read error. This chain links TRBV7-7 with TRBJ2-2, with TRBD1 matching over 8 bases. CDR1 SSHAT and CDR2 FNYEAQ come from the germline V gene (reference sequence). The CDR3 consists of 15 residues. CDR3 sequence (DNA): TGTGCTAGCAGCCCATTCACAGGGGGCACCGGGGAGCTGTTTTTT. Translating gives CASSPFTGGTGELFF.

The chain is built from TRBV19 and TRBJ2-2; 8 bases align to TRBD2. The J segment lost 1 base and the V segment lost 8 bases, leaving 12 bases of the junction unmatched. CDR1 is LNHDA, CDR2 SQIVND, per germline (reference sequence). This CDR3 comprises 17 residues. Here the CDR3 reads CASGPLTSGRNTGELFF. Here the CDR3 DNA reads TGTGCCAGTGGCCCCTTAACGAGCGGGAGGAACACCGGGGAGCTGTTTTTT.

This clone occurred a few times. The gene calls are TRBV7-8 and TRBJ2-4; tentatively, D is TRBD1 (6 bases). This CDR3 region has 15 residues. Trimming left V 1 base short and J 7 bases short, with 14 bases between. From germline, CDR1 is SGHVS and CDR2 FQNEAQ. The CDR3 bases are TGTGCCAGCAGCTTAGAGGTGGGGGCGTGGAACATTCAGTACTTC. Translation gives CASSLEVGAWNIQYF. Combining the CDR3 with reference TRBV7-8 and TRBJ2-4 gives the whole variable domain GAGVSQSPRYKVAKRGQDVALRCDPISGHVSLFWYQQALGQGPEFLTYFQNEAQLDKSGLPSDRFFAERPEGSVSTLKIQRTQQEDSAVYLCASSLEVGAWNIQYFGAGTRLSVL.

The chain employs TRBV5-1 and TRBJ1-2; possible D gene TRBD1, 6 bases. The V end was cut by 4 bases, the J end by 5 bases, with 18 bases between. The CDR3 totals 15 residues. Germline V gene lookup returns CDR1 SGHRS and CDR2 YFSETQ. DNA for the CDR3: TGCGCCAGCAGCCCCACAGGGTCGTCTTTTTATGGCTACACCTTC. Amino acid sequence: CASSPTGSSFYGYTF.

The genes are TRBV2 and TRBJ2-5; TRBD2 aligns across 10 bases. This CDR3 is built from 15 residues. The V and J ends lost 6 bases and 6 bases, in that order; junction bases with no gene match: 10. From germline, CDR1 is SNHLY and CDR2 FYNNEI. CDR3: CASSATWTSGQTQYF. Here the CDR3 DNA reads TGTGCCAGCAGCGCTACCTGGACTAGCGGTCAGACCCAGTACTTC.

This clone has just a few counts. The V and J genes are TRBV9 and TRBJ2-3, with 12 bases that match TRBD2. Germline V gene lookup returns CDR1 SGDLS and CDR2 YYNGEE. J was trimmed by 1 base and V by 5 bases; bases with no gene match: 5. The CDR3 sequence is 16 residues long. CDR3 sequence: CASSTSGRWGTDTQYF. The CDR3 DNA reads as TGTGCCAGCAGTACTAGCGGGAGGTGGGGCACAGATACGCAGTATTTT.

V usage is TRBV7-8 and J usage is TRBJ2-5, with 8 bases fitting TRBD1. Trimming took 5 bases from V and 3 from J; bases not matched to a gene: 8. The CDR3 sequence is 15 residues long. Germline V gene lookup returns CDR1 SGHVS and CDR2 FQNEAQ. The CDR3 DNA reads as TGTGCCAGCAGCCTGGGCGGGACAGGCAAAGAGACCCAGTACTTC. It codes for CASSLGGTGKETQYF. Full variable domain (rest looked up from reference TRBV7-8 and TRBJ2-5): GAGVSQSPRYKVAKRGQDVALRCDPISGHVSLFWYQQALGQGPEFLTYFQNEAQLDKSGLPSDRFFAERPEGSVSTLKIQRTQQEDSAVYLCASSLGGTGKETQYFGPGTRLLVL.

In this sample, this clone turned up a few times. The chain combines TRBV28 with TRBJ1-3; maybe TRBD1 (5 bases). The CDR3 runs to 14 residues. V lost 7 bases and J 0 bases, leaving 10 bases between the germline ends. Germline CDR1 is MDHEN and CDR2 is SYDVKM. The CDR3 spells CASMLRASGNTIYF. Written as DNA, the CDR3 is TGTGCCAGCATGCTCAGGGCCTCTGGAAACACCATATATTTT.

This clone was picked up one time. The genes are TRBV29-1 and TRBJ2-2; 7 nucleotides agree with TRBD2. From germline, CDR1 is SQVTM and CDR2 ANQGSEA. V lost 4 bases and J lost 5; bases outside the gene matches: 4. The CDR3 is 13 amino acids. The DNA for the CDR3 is TGCAGCGTTGGGGTTAGCGGGACCGGGGAGCTGTTTTTT. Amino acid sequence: CSVGVSGTGELFF.

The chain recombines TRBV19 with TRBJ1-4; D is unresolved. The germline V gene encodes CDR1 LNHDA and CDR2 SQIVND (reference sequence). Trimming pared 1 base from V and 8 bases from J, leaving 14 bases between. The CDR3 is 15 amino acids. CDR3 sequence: CASSIASSGGEKLFF. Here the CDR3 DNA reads TGTGCCAGTAGTATAGCGTCCTCGGGAGGGGAAAAACTGTTTTTT.

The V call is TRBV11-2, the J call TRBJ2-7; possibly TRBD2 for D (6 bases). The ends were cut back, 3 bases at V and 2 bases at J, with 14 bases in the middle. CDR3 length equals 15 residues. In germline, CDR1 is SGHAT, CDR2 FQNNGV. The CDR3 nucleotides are TGTGCCAGCAGCTTTGTTGACGGGAGACCCTACGAGCAGTACTTC. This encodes CASSFVDGRPYEQYF.

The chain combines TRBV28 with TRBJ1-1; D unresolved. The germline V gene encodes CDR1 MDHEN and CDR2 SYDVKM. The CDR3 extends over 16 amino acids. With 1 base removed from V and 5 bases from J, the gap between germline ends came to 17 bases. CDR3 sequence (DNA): TGTGCCAGCAGTTTATTTATTTCGGGGTCGGGGACTGAAGCTTTCTTT. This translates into CASSLFISGSGTEAFF. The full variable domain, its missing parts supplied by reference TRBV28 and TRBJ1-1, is DVKVTQSSRYLVKRTGEKVFLECVQDMDHENMFWYRQDPGLGLRLIYFSYDVKMKEKGDIPEGYSVSREKKERFSLILESASTNQTSMYLCASSLFISGSGTEAFFGQGTRLTVV.

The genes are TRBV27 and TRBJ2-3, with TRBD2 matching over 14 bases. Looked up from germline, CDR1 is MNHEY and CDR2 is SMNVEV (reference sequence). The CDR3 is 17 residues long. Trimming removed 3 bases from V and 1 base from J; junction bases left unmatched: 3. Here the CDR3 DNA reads TGTGCCAGCAGTTTCGGACTAGCGGGAGGTGGCACAGATACGCAGTATTTT. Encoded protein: CASSFGLAGGGTDTQYF.

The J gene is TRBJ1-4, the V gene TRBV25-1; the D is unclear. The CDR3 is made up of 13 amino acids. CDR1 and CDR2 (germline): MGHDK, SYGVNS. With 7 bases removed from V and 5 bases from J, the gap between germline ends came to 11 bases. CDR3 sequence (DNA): TGTGCCAGCACCGAACGGGGAAATGAAAAACTGTTTTTT. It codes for CASTERGNEKLFF.

The CDR3 here is CAWSVNRPSVNSPLHF. CDR3 nucleotide sequence: TGTGCCTGGAGTGTAAACAGGCCCAGTGTCAATTCACCCCTCCACTTT. V usage is TRBV30 and J usage is TRBJ1-6; D possibly corresponds to TRBD1 (5 bases). The germline V gene encodes CDR1 GTSNPN and CDR2 SVGIG (reference sequence). CDR3 length: 16 amino acids. Deletions cut 0 bases from V and 7 bases from J, with 16 bases between.

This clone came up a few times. The CDR3 DNA follows: TGTGCCAGTAGTATGGGGGGGGTCGTTTATGAGCAGTTCTTC. Translation: CASSMGGVVYEQFF. The gene calls are TRBV19 and TRBJ2-1, with 7 bases identical to TRBD2. Trimming removed 3 bases from V and 8 bases from J; junction bases left unmatched: 7. This CDR3 region has 14 residues. The germline V gene has CDR1 LNHDA and CDR2 SQIVND (reference sequence).